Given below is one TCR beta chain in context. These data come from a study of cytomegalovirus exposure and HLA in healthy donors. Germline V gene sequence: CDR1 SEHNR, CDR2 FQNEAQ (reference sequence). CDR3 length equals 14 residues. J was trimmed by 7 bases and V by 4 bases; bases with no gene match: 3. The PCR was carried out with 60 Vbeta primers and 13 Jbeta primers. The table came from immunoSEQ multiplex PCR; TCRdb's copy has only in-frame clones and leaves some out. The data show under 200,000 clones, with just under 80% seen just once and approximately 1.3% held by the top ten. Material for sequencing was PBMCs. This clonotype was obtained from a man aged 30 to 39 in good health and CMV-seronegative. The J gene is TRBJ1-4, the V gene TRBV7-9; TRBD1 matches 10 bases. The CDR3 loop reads CASSSDRGPEKLFF. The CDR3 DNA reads TGTGCCAGCAGCTCTGACAGGGGGCCTGAAAAACTGTTTTTT.